One sample yielded the 29 T cell receptor beta chains listed below, sequenced in a study of T cell changes during pregnancy in multiple sclerosis. Profiled with immunoSEQ multiplex PCR; TCRdb holds only in-frame clones, not every one. This repertoire shows tens of thousands of clones, under 95% found once; its top ten account for more than 1.4%. The sequenced sample consisted of PBMCs (not recorded whether the cells were cultured). The source of these receptors is a female donor with multiple sclerosis, enrolled in a pregnancy study.

V and J are TRBV4-1 and TRBJ2-7; a weak D match, TRBD1 (5 bases). Germline assignment: CDR1 MGHRA and CDR2 YSYEKL. There are 15 residues in the CDR3. Trimming took off 1 base at V and 0 bases at J, with 10 bases between the two ends. CDR3 sequence reads: CASSQADSSSYEQYF. The DNA for the CDR3 is TGCGCCAGCAGCCAAGCCGACAGCAGCTCCTACGAGCAGTACTTC.

The chain recombines TRBV27 with TRBJ1-2, with 8 bases identical to TRBD1. V gave up 2 bases and J gave up 3 bases; unmatched junction bases: 2. From germline, CDR1 is MNHEY and CDR2 SMNVEV (reference sequence). The CDR3 length is 14 residues. The CDR3 here is CASSLADRDYGYTF. CDR3 in DNA: TGTGCCAGCAGTTTAGCGGACAGGGACTATGGCTACACCTTC.

The chain is built from TRBV7-3 and TRBJ2-5; TRBD1 matches at 7 bases. The CDR3 runs 14 residues. J lost 5 bases, V lost 2 bases, and 5 bases had no gene match. Germline loops: CDR1 SGHTA, CDR2 FQGTGA. The CDR3 coding sequence is TGTGCCAGCAGCTTAGGGACAGATCGGGAGACCCAGTACTTC. This encodes CASSLGTDRETQYF.

The CDR3 coding sequence is TGTGCCAGCAGTTTATACATGGGACAGTGGGCCAACTATGGCTACACCTTC. Translated: CASSLYMGQWANYGYTF. This sequence joins TRBV28 and TRBJ1-2, with 7 nucleotides matching TRBD1. The CDR3 extends over 17 amino acids. After removal of 1 base from V and 2 bases from J, the junction contained 10 bases not matched to a gene. The germline gives CDR1 MDHEN, CDR2 SYDVKM.

The V and J genes are TRBV4-1 and TRBJ2-5, with 14 positions matching TRBD2. The germline V gene encodes CDR1 MGHRA and CDR2 YSYEKL. Trimming at V came to 1 base and at J to 7 bases, leaving 5 bases not matched to a gene. The CDR3 contains 16 residues. CDR3: CASSQGLAGGLGTQYF. CDR3 coding DNA: TGCGCCAGCAGCCAAGGACTAGCGGGAGGGCTGGGGACCCAGTACTTC.

CDR3 DNA: TGTGCCAGCAGCGTAGTGGTAACAGGAAAAGAGACCCAGTACTTC. This encodes CASSVVVTGKETQYF. The chain carries TRBV9 and TRBJ2-5; maybe TRBD1 (5 bases). Germline V gives CDR1 SGDLS, CDR2 YYNGEE. V lost 0 bases to trimming and J lost 3 bases, with 12 bases between them. This CDR3 spans 15 amino acids.

J is TRBJ2-3 and V is TRBV7-9; 9 positions match TRBD2. Germline V gives CDR1 SEHNR, CDR2 FQNEAQ (reference sequence). V dropped 3 bases and J dropped 0; count of bases not matched to a gene: 13. The CDR3 has 19 residues. CDR3 DNA sequence: TGTGCCAGCAGCTTTAAGACTAGCGGATTGTCCTCTAGCACAGATACGCAGTATTTT. As protein: CASSFKTSGLSSSTDTQYF.

The CDR3 DNA follows: TGTGCCAGCTCCCGGGACGGGAGCTCCTACGAGCAGTACTTC. Translation: CASSRDGSSYEQYF. The rearrangement joins TRBV18 to TRBJ2-7; maybe TRBD2 (6 bases). Germline V gene sequence: CDR1 KGHSH, CDR2 LQKENI. Trimming took off 6 bases at V and 0 bases at J, with 12 bases between the two ends. The CDR3 is 14 residues long. Variable domain in full (rest from reference TRBV18 and TRBJ2-7): NAGVMQNPRHLVRRRGQEARLRCSPMKGHSHVYWYRQLPEEGLKFMVYLQKENIIDESGMPKERFSAEFPKEGPSILRIQQVVRGDSAAYFCASSRDGSSYEQYFGPGTRLTVT.

CDR3 amino acids: CASEGAHEQYF. CDR3 DNA sequence: TGTGCCAGCGAGGGGGCCCACGAGCAGTACTTC. This chain joins TRBV5-6 and TRBJ2-7; 7 bases line up with TRBD1. Germline loops: CDR1 SGHDT, CDR2 YYEEEE. After removal of 7 bases from V and 5 bases from J, the junction contained 3 bases not matched to a gene. The CDR3 consists of 11 residues. Variable domain in full (rest from reference TRBV5-6 and TRBJ2-7): DAGVTQSPTHLIKTRGQQVTLRCSPKSGHDTVSWYQQALGQGPQFIFQYYEEEERQRGNFPDRFSGHQFPNYSSELNVNALLLGDSALYLCASEGAHEQYFGPGTRLTVT.

V usage is TRBV9 and J usage is TRBJ2-3; 11 positions match TRBD2. The length of the CDR3 is 17 residues. With 0 bases clipped from V and 0 bases from J, the junction kept 3 bases outside the gene matches. CDR1 is SGDLS, CDR2 YYNGEE, per germline. Here the CDR3 reads CASSVAGLAASTDTQYF. The CDR3 nucleotides are TGTGCCAGCAGCGTAGCGGGACTAGCGGCTAGCACAGATACGCAGTATTTT.

The chain carries TRBV27 and TRBJ2-7; 10 bases match TRBD1. CDR1 and CDR2 (germline): MNHEY, SMNVEV (reference sequence). V lost 9 bases and J lost 2; bases outside the gene matches: 7. This CDR3 is built from 14 residues. As DNA, the CDR3 is TGTGCCAGTAAGGGGGACAGGGGAACCTACGAGCAGTACTTC. Translated, it gives CASKGDRGTYEQYF.

The V gene is TRBV28, the J gene TRBJ2-1, with D possibly matching TRBD2 (6 bases). Germline assignment: CDR1 MDHEN and CDR2 SYDVKM. V was cut by 11 bases and J by 8 bases, with 19 bases left in between. The CDR3 runs to 13 residues. The CDR3 DNA follows: TGTGCCGGGGGTCCGGGAGTGCGTTATGAGCAGTTCTTC. It specifies CAGGPGVRYEQFF.

The gene calls are TRBV19 and TRBJ1-5; D uncertain. The CDR3 is 13 amino acids. Germline V gives CDR1 LNHDA, CDR2 SQIVND (reference sequence). The V end was cut by 5 bases, the J end by 4 bases, with 9 bases between. As DNA, the CDR3 is TGTGCCAGTAGTTTGGCCGAGAATCAGCCCCAGCATTTT. The encoded protein is CASSLAENQPQHF. Complete variable domain (other parts from reference TRBV19 and TRBJ1-5): DGGITQSPKYLFRKEGQNVTLSCEQNLNHDAMYWYRQDPGQGLRLIYYSQIVNDFQKGDIAEGYSVSREKKESFPLTVTSAQKNPTAFYLCASSLAENQPQHFGDGTRLSIL.

The chain is built from TRBV9 and TRBJ1-1; unclear D gene. Germline CDR1 reads SGDLS; CDR2 reads YYNGEE. The CDR3 length is 14 residues. Trimming stripped 1 base from V and 4 bases from J, with 11 bases between. The CDR3 DNA sequence: TGTGCCAGCAGCGTATTGACGGGCGGCACTGAAGCTTTCTTT. Translating it yields CASSVLTGGTEAFF. Drawing the rest from reference TRBV9 and TRBJ1-1, the complete variable domain is DSGVTQTPKHLITATGQRVTLRCSPRSGDLSVYWYQQSLDQGLQFLIQYYNGEERAKGNILERFSAQQFPDLHSELNLSSLELGDSALYFCASSVLTGGTEAFFGQGTRLTVV.

The chain couples TRBV6-1 to TRBJ1-2, with D possibly TRBD1 on 6 matching bases. V gave up 4 bases and J gave up 4 bases, with 16 bases separating them. CDR1 is MNHNS, CDR2 SASEGT, per germline. The CDR3 consists of 15 residues. The CDR3 DNA reads as TGTGCCAGCAGTGCTGAGGGGGGGGTTCCCTATGGCTACACCTTC. Its translation is CASSAEGGVPYGYTF.

The chain combines TRBV7-9 with TRBJ2-1; D may be TRBD1 (5 bases). CDR1 SEHNR and CDR2 FQNEAQ come from the germline V gene (reference sequence). The V end lost 1 base, the J end lost 4 bases, and 14 bases lay between the germline ends. The CDR3 length is 16 residues. The CDR3 DNA reads TGTGCCAGCAGCTTAGGACCTGCAGGGTCATACAATGAGCAGTTCTTC. It specifies CASSLGPAGSYNEQFF.

The chain uses TRBV5-6 and TRBJ1-2; D not resolved. The CDR3 covers 12 residues. CDR1 is SGHDT, CDR2 YYEEEE, per germline. V shed 5 bases and J shed 8 bases, with 13 bases lying between them. The CDR3: CASRNSKTGYTF. The CDR3 nucleotides read TGTGCCAGCAGGAATTCAAAAACGGGCTACACCTTC.

V gene TRBV18 combines with J gene TRBJ1-5, with 7 bases aligning to TRBD1. There are 15 residues in the CDR3. J was trimmed by 4 bases and V by 2 bases; bases with no gene match: 5. From germline, CDR1 is KGHSH and CDR2 LQKENI. CDR3 residues: CASSPGQGENQPQHF. CDR3 nucleotides: TGTGCCAGCTCACCAGGGCAGGGGGAGAATCAGCCCCAGCATTTT. The variable domain in full, completed from reference TRBV18 and TRBJ1-5, reads NAGVMQNPRHLVRRRGQEARLRCSPMKGHSHVYWYRQLPEEGLKFMVYLQKENIIDESGMPKERFSAEFPKEGPSILRIQQVVRGDSAAYFCASSPGQGENQPQHFGDGTRLSIL.

CDR3 sequence reads: CASSITGASEAFF. For the CDR3, the DNA is TGTGCCAGTAGTATAACGGGAGCTAGCGAGGCTTTCTTT. The J gene is TRBJ1-1, the V gene TRBV19; no definite D call. The CDR3 covers 13 residues. V was shortened by 2 bases and J by 11 bases, with 15 bases between the two germline ends. CDR1 is LNHDA, CDR2 SQIVND, per germline (reference sequence). The full variable domain, in which reference TRBV19 and TRBJ1-1 provide the parts outside the CDR3, is DGGITQSPKYLFRKEGQNVTLSCEQNLNHDAMYWYRQDPGQGLRLIYYSQIVNDFQKGDIAEGYSVSREKKESFPLTVTSAQKNPTAFYLCASSITGASEAFFGQGTRLTVV.

The CDR3 loop reads CASSVGGGPSDTQYF. The CDR3 DNA follows: TGTGCCAGCAGCGTTGGGGGAGGGCCATCCGATACGCAGTATTTT. The chain uses TRBV9 and TRBJ2-3; 7 nucleotides align to TRBD2. This CDR3 is built from 15 residues. With 2 bases clipped from V and 6 bases from J, the junction kept 9 bases outside the gene matches. CDR1 and CDR2 (germline): SGDLS, YYNGEE.

The table lists this clone with a count of one. The genes are TRBV4-1 and TRBJ1-1; a possible D gene is TRBD1 (5 bases). The length of the CDR3 is 13 residues. Trimming cost V 1 base and J 8 bases, with 11 bases left between them. CDR1 and CDR2 (germline): MGHRA, YSYEKL. CDR3 sequence reads: CASSQVGRGEAFF. The CDR3 nucleotides are TGCGCCAGCAGCCAAGTGGGGCGGGGAGAAGCTTTCTTT.

The chain is built from TRBV5-8 and TRBJ2-1; 8 bases align to TRBD2. This CDR3 has 17 residues. Germline assignment: CDR1 SGHTS and CDR2 YDEGEE. V dropped 2 bases and J dropped 4; count of bases not matched to a gene: 11. CDR3 coding DNA: TGTGCCAGCAGCTTTACAAAGTCTAGCGGGCCTTACAATGAGCAGTTCTTC. Amino acids: CASSFTKSSGPYNEQFF.

V is TRBV6-1 and J is TRBJ1-1, with TRBD1 identical over 8 bases. Looked up from germline, CDR1 is MNHNS and CDR2 is SASEGT. The V segment lost 4 bases and the J segment 4 bases; nucleotides outside the gene matches: 5. The CDR3 loop spans 14 amino acids. The CDR3 spells CASSATGVGTEAFF. For the CDR3, the DNA is TGTGCCAGCAGTGCGACAGGGGTCGGCACTGAAGCTTTCTTT.

J is TRBJ2-3 and V is TRBV5-6; D gene ambiguous. Germline loops: CDR1 SGHDT, CDR2 YYEEEE. The CDR3 extends over 15 amino acids. V lost 3 bases, J lost 0 bases, and 11 bases lay in between. The CDR3 nucleotides are TGTGCCAGCAGCTATGACGGACCTAGCACAGATACGCAGTATTTT. Its translation: CASSYDGPSTDTQYF.

The J gene is TRBJ2-2, the V gene TRBV11-2; TRBD1 might be the D (6 bases). This CDR3 spans 17 amino acids. V gave up 1 base and J gave up 7 bases, with 19 bases separating them. The germline CDR1 and CDR2 sequences are SGHAT and FQNNGV. Here the CDR3 reads CASSLVGGRGTGGELFF. The CDR3 DNA is TGTGCCAGCAGCTTAGTAGGGGGAAGAGGAACTGGCGGGGAGCTGTTTTTT.

V is TRBV7-2 and J is TRBJ2-1; D is perhaps TRBD1 (6 bases). CDR1 is SGHTA and CDR2 is FQGNSA in the germline V gene. V was trimmed by 6 bases and J by 4 bases, leaving 19 bases between them. CDR3 length equals 16 residues. The CDR3 protein is CASSPVRGRLYNEQFF. In DNA form, the CDR3 reads TGTGCCAGCAGTCCAGTCAGGGGCCGGCTTTACAATGAGCAGTTCTTC.

About this clone itself: The junction departs from germline at one end; a sequencing error may be responsible. CDR3 nucleotide sequence: TGTGCCAGCAGCTTAGAATGGCTAGCGGGAGGGCCTATCTTC. This encodes CASSLEWLAGGPIF. The rearrangement uses TRBV7-2 and TRBJ2-1, with 12 nucleotides matching TRBD2. CDR1 SGHTA and CDR2 FQGNSA come from the germline V gene. The CDR3 is 14 amino acids.

V and J are TRBV21-1 and TRBJ2-7; whether TRBD1, the table's D call, matches the DNA was not checked. TRBV21-1 is termed a pseudogene. The CDR3 is 13 residues long. Written as DNA, the CDR3 is TGTGCCACCTACCTTGCAGGATCCTACGAGCAGTACTTC. Its translation is CATYLAGSYEQYF.

The chain couples TRBV9 to TRBJ1-4; D gene uncertain. The V end lost 0 bases, the J end lost 8 bases, and 8 bases lay between the germline ends. The CDR3 has 13 residues. Germline CDR1 reads SGDLS; CDR2 reads YYNGEE. The CDR3 nucleotides read TGTGCCAGCAGCGTAGACTCTGGGGAAAAACTGTTTTTT. Encoded protein: CASSVDSGEKLFF.